The rows below give T cell receptor beta chains drawn from one sample of a study of cytomegalovirus exposure and HLA in healthy donors. Libraries were prepared by immunoSEQ multiplex PCR; TCRdb keeps only in-frame clonotypes and omits some of them. The profile shows 250,000 to 400,000 clones, approximately 85% of them singletons. The specimen sequenced was PBMCs. The receptors stem from a man aged 25 to 45 in good health and CMV-seronegative. The CDR3 runs from the conserved cysteine through the conserved F or W. The order of the fields is CDR3 length, V gene, clone size, J gene, D gene, CDR3 DNA, CDR3 protein. The D gene is left open where the match is weak. Size is stated for part of the rows, as once, few or many counts, or as a class when the clone is expanded.

15	TRBV6-5	NA	TRBJ2-5	NA	TGTGCCAGCAGCCCGGGCGCAGACAGAAAAGAGACCCAGTACTTC	CASSPGADRKETQYF
15	TRBV19	NA	TRBJ1-5	NA	TGTGCCAGTAATTCCTTGGACTTTAGCAATCAGCCCCAGCATTTT	CASNSLDFSNQPQHF
12	TRBV29-1	NA	TRBJ2-7	TRBD1	TGCAGCGCGGTGACAGGGTCCTACGAGCAGTACTTC	CSAVTGSYEQYF
11	TRBV5-4	NA	TRBJ1-2	TRBD1	TGTGCCAGCAGCCAAGGACAGGACTACACCTTC	CASSQGQDYTF
15	TRBV15	NA	TRBJ2-7	NA	TGTGCCACCAGCAGAGATCTGGGAAGGACTCGCGAGCAGTACTTC	CATSRDLGRTREQYF
14	TRBV2	NA	TRBJ2-5	NA	TGTGCCAGCAGGGTCTTAGCCACCCAAGAGACCCAGTACTTC	CASRVLATQETQYF
13	TRBV10-2	NA	TRBJ2-1	TRBD1	TGCGCCAGCAGTTGGGACAGGGACAATGAGCAGTTCTTC	CASSWDRDNEQFF
13	TRBV18	NA	TRBJ1-2	TRBD1	TGTGCCAGCTCCCCACAGGGGCAGGGAGGCTACACCTTC	CASSPQGQGGYTF
12	TRBV29-1	NA	TRBJ2-7	NA	TGCAGCGGATCCGGGACAAACTACGAGCAGTACTTC	CSGSGTNYEQYF
17	TRBV11-2	NA	TRBJ2-7	TRBD1	TGTGCCAGCAGCCTAAGTGTTGACGACAGGGTTGGATACGAGCAGTACTTC	CASSLSVDDRVGYEQYF
19	TRBV13	NA	TRBJ2-2	TRBD2	TGTGCCAGCATCACCAAGCGGGGCAGTCCACAAGCGGACACCGGGGAGCTGTTTTTT	CASITKRGSPQADTGELFF
13	TRBV6-5	NA	TRBJ1-1	NA	TGTGCCAGCAGTGAAAATGGGAGGACTGAAGCTTTCTTT	CASSENGRTEAFF
14	TRBV5-4	once	TRBJ2-7	TRBD1	TGTGCCAGCAGCTTCCGGGACAGGACCTACGAGCAGTACTTC	CASSFRDRTYEQYF
14	TRBV7-2	few	TRBJ1-5	NA	TGTGCCAGCAGCTTAGATACGAGGAATCAGCCCCAGCATTTT	CASSLDTRNQPQHF
16	TRBV5-1	once	TRBJ2-2	TRBD2	TGCGCCAGCAGCCACAATCTAGCGGGGGGCCTCGGGGAGCTGTTTTTT	CASSHNLAGGLGELFF
18	TRBV7-9	NA	TRBJ2-7	NA	TGTGCCAGCAGCACTAAAGCTATGGGGACTCCTAGCTCCTACGAGCAGTACTTC	CASSTKAMGTPSSYEQYF
16	TRBV4-1	NA	TRBJ1-5	TRBD1	TGCGCCAGCAGCCAGACTGGACAGGGGTCCAATCAGCCCCAGCATTTT	CASSQTGQGSNQPQHF
16	TRBV7-2	NA	TRBJ1-5	NA	TGTGCCAGCAGCTTAGTGGACAGCCAACGGTGGGAGCCCCAGCATTTT	CASSLVDSQRWEPQHF
15	TRBV4-3	NA	TRBJ2-3	NA	TGCGCCAGCAGCCGAGGAGGGTACCCCACAGATACGCAGTATTTT	CASSRGGYPTDTQYF
15	TRBV4-2	NA	TRBJ2-7	NA	TGTGCCAGCAGCCAAGAGCTTACCAGATTATACGAGCAGTACTTC	CASSQELTRLYEQYF
18	TRBV4-3	NA	TRBJ2-5	TRBD2	TGCGCCAGCAGCCAAGGACTTCTAGCGGGGGGGATCCAAGAGACCCAGTACTTC	CASSQGLLAGGIQETQYF
14	TRBV6-5	few	TRBJ1-6	TRBD1	TGTGCCAGCAGCTTCGACAGGGGGAGTTCACCCCTCCACTTT	CASSFDRGSSPLHF
15	TRBV19	NA	TRBJ2-4	TRBD2	TGTGCCAGTAACCCCGGACTAGGAGAAGAAAACATTCAGTACTTC	CASNPGLGEENIQYF
15	TRBV6-1	NA	TRBJ1-1	NA	TGTGCCAGCAGTGAAGGAGGAGGGATGAACACTGAAGCTTTCTTT	CASSEGGGMNTEAFF
15	TRBV7-9	NA	TRBJ2-3	TRBD2	TGTGCCAGCACCCACGGACTAGCGGGGGCAGATACGCAGTATTTT	CASTHGLAGADTQYF
15	TRBV2	NA	TRBJ2-7	TRBD1	TGTGCCAGCAGTGAGGGACAGGGGAGAGTCTACGAGCAGTACTTC	CASSEGQGRVYEQYF
15	TRBV9	NA	TRBJ2-5	NA	TGTGCCAGCAGCGTAGGTGACAGTGTGGTAGAGACCCAGTACTTC	CASSVGDSVVETQYF
19	TRBV10-3	NA	TRBJ1-6	TRBD1	TGTGCCATCAGTGAATCGACAGGGGTGGAGAGCTCCTATAATTCACCCCTCCACTTT	CAISESTGVESSYNSPLHF
13	TRBV6-1	NA	TRBJ1-2	NA	TGTGCCAGCTCGGACGGGGGAGTAGGTGGCTACACCTTC	CASSDGGVGGYTF
16	TRBV5-1	NA	TRBJ1-1	NA	TGCGCCAGCAGCTCTAAGGGGGGGTCCATGAACACTGAAGCTTTCTTT	CASSSKGGSMNTEAFF
15	TRBV10-3	once	TRBJ2-3	NA	TGTGCCATCAGTGAGTCGGGAGGAAGCACAGATACGCAGTATTTT	CAISESGGSTDTQYF
16	TRBV30	NA	TRBJ1-6	NA	TGTGCCTGGAGTCGGACAGAGAGCTCCTATAATTCACCCCTCCACTTT	CAWSRTESSYNSPLHF
14	TRBV15	NA	TRBJ2-3	NA	TGTGCCACCAGCATAACAGGGTTTGAAGATACGCAGTATTTT	CATSITGFEDTQYF
14	TRBV4-3	NA	TRBJ2-1	NA	TGCGCCAGCAGCCAGGCGGGCTCCTACAATGAGCAGTTCTTC	CASSQAGSYNEQFF
14	TRBV7-9	NA	TRBJ1-2	NA	TGTGCCAGCAGCCAACTGACAGGCGCCTTAGGCTACACCTTC	CASSQLTGALGYTF
16	TRBV6-5	NA	TRBJ1-5	NA	TGTGCCAGCAGTTACTCAGCGGTGGGTAGCAATCAGCCCCAGCATTTT	CASSYSAVGSNQPQHF
13	TRBV9	NA	TRBJ2-2	NA	TGTGCCAGCAGCGCCTCCTTAAAAGGGGAGCTGTTTTTT	CASSASLKGELFF
14	TRBV27	NA	TRBJ1-5	NA	TGTGCCAGCAGTCAGGGCCCAAAAATGGGGCCCCAGCATTTT	CASSQGPKMGPQHF
14	TRBV7-6	once	TRBJ2-3	TRBD2	TGTGCCAGCAGCTGGGGGGGAGGCACAGATACGCAGTATTTT	CASSWGGGTDTQYF
15	TRBV4-1	NA	TRBJ2-2	TRBD2	TGCGCCAGCAGCCAAGCGGGGGGGCTCGCCGGGGAGCTGTTTTTT	CASSQAGGLAGELFF
14	TRBV18	few	TRBJ1-1	NA	TGTGCCAGCTCACCAGGGTCAGGGAACACTGAAGCTTTCTTT	CASSPGSGNTEAFF